Listed below are T cell receptor beta chains from one sample, sequenced in a study of cytomegalovirus exposure and HLA in healthy donors. The protocol was immunoSEQ multiplex PCR, while the TCRdb copy is restricted to in-frame clones and leaves out a portion. The table lists 60,000 to 100,000 clones, under 80% of them singletons. Input material: PBMCs. These receptors were taken from a man aged 40-55 years in good health and CMV-seronegative. Both conserved end residues are part of each CDR3. D genes are given only for firm matches. Clone size is given for some rows only: seen once, a few or many times, or a class if the clone is expanded.

TRBV25-1	TRBJ1-3	.	.	15	CASSEFGALGNTIYF	TGTGCCAGCAGTGAGTTCGGAGCCCTTGGAAACACCATATATTTT
TRBV2	TRBJ2-1	.	TRBD1	12	CASSGPGQSSLF	TGTGCCAGCAGTGGCCCGGGACAGTCATCGCTCTTC
TRBV9	TRBJ1-6	.	.	13	CASSVDGDSPLHF	TGTGCCAGCAGCGTAGACGGGGATTCACCCCTCCACTTT
TRBV28	TRBJ2-3	.	TRBD2	16	CASSLGLAGGLNTQYF	TGTGCCAGCAGTTTAGGGCTAGCGGGAGGGCTAAATACGCAGTATTTT
TRBV11-3	TRBJ2-1	few	.	15	CASSLEGVGYNEQFF	TGTGCCAGCAGCTTAGAAGGGGTGGGCTACAATGAGCAGTTCTTC
TRBV19	TRBJ2-2	.	.	14	CASSGEGGTGELFF	TGTGCCAGTAGTGGTGAGGGAGGCACCGGGGAGCTGTTTTTT
TRBV5-1	TRBJ1-1	.	.	16	CASSRAQGTMNTEAFF	TGCGCCAGCAGCAGGGCTCAGGGCACGATGAACACTGAAGCTTTCTTT
TRBV5-1	TRBJ2-1	.	.	14	CASSPSTGNNEQFF	TGCGCCAGCAGCCCTAGCACGGGAAACAATGAGCAGTTCTTC
TRBV28	TRBJ1-5	.	.	17	CASRLPRGGVSHQPQHF	TGTGCCAGCAGACTCCCCCGCGGGGGTGTTTCCCATCAGCCCCAGCATTTT
TRBV11-1	TRBJ1-2	.	TRBD1	18	CASSQTQNTGELLYGYTF	TGTGCCAGCAGCCAAACGCAGAATACAGGGGAACTTTTATATGGCTACACCTTC
TRBV6-1	TRBJ2-1	.	.	13	CASSTGLYNEQFF	TGTGCCAGCTCGACAGGCCTATACAATGAGCAGTTCTTC
TRBV27	TRBJ2-5	.	TRBD2	17	CASSLFVGTSGTETQYF	TGTGCCAGCAGTTTATTTGTGGGGACTAGCGGGACGGAGACCCAGTACTTC
TRBV6-6	TRBJ2-7	.	.	14	CASSSPDNSYEQYF	TGTGCCAGCAGTTCTCCGGACAACTCCTACGAGCAGTACTTC
TRBV7-2	TRBJ1-2	once	TRBD1	13	CASSLTGAGGYTF	TGTGCCAGCAGCTTAACAGGGGCGGGTGGCTACACCTTC
TRBV5-8	TRBJ2-1	.	.	15	CASSLALLVSHEQFF	TGTGCCAGCAGCTTGGCCTTGCTAGTTTCCCATGAGCAGTTCTTC
TRBV6-5	TRBJ2-7	.	TRBD1	14	CASSPRQGSHEQYF	TGTGCCAGCAGTCCTCGACAGGGCTCCCACGAGCAGTACTTC
TRBV29-1	TRBJ2-7	.	TRBD2	15	CSVEDRTSWATSQYF	TGCAGCGTTGAAGATAGGACTAGCTGGGCTACGTCGCAGTACTTC
TRBV19	TRBJ1-4	.	TRBD1	15	CASSAKGQDNEKLFF	TGTGCCAGTAGTGCAAAGGGACAGGATAATGAAAAACTGTTTTTT
TRBV13	TRBJ2-4	.	TRBD1	15	CASSFRQGAKNIQYF	TGTGCCAGCAGCTTCCGACAGGGGGCCAAAAACATTCAGTACTTC
TRBV12-5	TRBJ2-2	.	TRBD1	15	CASGLEGGRIGELFF	TGTGCTAGTGGTTTGGAAGGGGGCCGGATCGGGGAGCTGTTTTTT